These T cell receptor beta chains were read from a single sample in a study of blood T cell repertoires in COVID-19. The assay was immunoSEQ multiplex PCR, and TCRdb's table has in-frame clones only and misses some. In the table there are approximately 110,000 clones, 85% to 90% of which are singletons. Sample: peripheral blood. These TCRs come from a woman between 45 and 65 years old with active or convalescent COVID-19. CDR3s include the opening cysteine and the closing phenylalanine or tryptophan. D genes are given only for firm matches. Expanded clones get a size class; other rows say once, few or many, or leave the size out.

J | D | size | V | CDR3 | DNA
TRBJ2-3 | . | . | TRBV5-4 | CASSLSSDTQYF | TGTGCCAGCAGCTTGTCCTCAGATACGCAGTATTTT
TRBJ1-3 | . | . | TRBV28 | CASRPGNIGNTIYF | TGTGCCAGCAGGCCGGGGAATATTGGAAACACCATATATTTT
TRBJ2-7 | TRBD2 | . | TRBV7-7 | CASSAGLAGDRSEQYF | TGTGCTAGCAGCGCAGGACTAGCGGGAGATCGTAGCGAGCAGTACTTC
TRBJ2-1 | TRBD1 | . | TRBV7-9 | CAIPGQGALSSYNEQFF | TGTGCCATCCCGGGACAGGGGGCTCTGAGCTCCTACAATGAGCAGTTCTTC
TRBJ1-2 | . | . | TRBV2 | CASSETGTNGYTF | TGTGCCAGCAGTGAAACAGGGACAAATGGCTACACCTTC
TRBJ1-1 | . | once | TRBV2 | CASSVSGVRNTEAFF | TGTGCCAGCAGTGTTAGTGGTGTTCGTAACACTGAAGCTTTCTTT
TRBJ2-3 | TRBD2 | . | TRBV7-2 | CASSIQLAGIGDTQYF | TGTGCCAGCAGCATCCAGCTAGCGGGCATTGGAGATACGCAGTATTTT
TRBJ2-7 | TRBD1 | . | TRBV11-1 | CASSAPGQGFYEQYF | TGTGCCAGCAGCGCACCGGGACAGGGATTCTACGAGCAGTACTTC
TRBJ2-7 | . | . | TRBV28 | CASSISYEQYF | TGTGCCAGCAGCATTTCCTACGAGCAGTACTTC
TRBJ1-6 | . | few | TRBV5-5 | CASSPRSQGSPLHF | TGTGCCAGCAGCCCTAGGTCGCAGGGTTCACCCCTCCACTTT
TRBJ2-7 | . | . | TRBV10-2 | CASRGGAYEQYF | TGCGCCAGCCGAGGCGGAGCCTACGAGCAGTACTTC
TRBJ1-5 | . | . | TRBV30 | CAWSPWGGHGNQPQHF | TGTGCCTGGAGCCCCTGGGGAGGCCACGGCAATCAGCCCCAGCATTTT
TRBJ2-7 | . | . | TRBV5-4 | CASSSRDEQYF | TGTGCCAGCAGCTCTCGAGACGAGCAGTACTTC
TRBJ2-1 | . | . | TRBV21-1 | CASSSRGGDEQFF | TGTGCCAGCAGCAGCCGCGGGGGGGATGAGCAGTTCTTC
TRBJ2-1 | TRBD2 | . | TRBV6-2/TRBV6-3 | CASSRSGAYNEQFF | TGTGCCAGCAGCCGAAGCGGGGCTTACAATGAGCAGTTCTTC
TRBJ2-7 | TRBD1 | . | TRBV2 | CASSATGGFPRRDYEQYF | TGTGCCAGCAGTGCAACAGGGGGTTTCCCTAGGAGAGACTACGAGCAGTACTTC
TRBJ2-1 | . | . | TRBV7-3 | CASSLTRDHNEQFF | TGTGCCAGCAGCTTAACGCGGGACCACAATGAGCAGTTCTTC
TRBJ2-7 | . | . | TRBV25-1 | CASSATPYEQYF | TGTGCCAGCAGCGCAACACCCTACGAGCAGTACTTC
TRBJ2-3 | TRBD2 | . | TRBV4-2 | CASSQDSGAHLDTQYF | TGTGCCAGCAGCCAGGATAGCGGGGCGCACCTAGATACGCAGTATTTT
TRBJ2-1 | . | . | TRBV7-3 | CASSLIGVEQFF | TGTGCCAGCAGCTTAATAGGGGTAGAGCAGTTCTTC
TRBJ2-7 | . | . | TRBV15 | CATSSPGDYEQYF | TGTGCCACCAGCTCCCCGGGGGACTACGAGCAGTACTTC
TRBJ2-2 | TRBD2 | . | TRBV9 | CASSPGTSGYTGELFF | TGTGCCAGCAGCCCCGGGACTAGCGGGTACACCGGGGAGCTGTTTTTT
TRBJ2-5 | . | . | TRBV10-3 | CAISEQQGGAKETQYF | TGTGCCATCAGTGAACAGCAAGGGGGGGCCAAAGAGACCCAGTACTTC
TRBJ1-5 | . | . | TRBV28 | CASSLEGIRGQPQHF | TGTGCCAGCAGTTTGGAAGGGATTCGGGGTCAGCCCCAGCATTTT
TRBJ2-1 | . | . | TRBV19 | CASSISAGSSYNEQFF | TGTGCCAGTAGTATTTCAGCGGGCAGCTCCTACAATGAGCAGTTCTTC
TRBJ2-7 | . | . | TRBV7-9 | CASGQVSYEQYF | TGTGCCAGCGGTCAGGTCTCCTACGAGCAGTACTTC
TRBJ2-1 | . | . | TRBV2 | CASRSTREAYNEQFF | TGTGCCAGCAGGTCTACTAGAGAAGCTTACAATGAGCAGTTCTTC
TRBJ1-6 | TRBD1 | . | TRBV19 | CASKNPGQGAFVGYSPLHF | TGTGCCAGTAAAAATCCCGGACAGGGGGCGTTCGTAGGTTACTCACCCCTCCACTTT
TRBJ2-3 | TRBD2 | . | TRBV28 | CASRLTSGRPTVKRDTQYF | TGTGCCAGCAGGTTAACTAGCGGGAGGCCCACGGTTAAGAGGGATACGCAGTATTTT